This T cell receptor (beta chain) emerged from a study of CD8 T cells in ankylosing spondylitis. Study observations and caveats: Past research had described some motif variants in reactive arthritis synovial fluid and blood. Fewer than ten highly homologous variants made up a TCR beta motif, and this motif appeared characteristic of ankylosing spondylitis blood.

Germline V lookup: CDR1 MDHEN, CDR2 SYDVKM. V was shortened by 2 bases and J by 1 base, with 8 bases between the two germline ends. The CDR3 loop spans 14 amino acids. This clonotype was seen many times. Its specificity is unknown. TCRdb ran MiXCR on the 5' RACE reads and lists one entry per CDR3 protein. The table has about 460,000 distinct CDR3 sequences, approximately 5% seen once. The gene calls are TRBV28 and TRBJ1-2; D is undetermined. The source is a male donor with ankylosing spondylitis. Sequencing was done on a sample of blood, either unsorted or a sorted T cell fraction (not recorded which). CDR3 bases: TGTGCCAGCAGTTTACGAGAGGTTAACTATGGCTACACCTTC. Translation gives CASSLREVNYGYTF.